A single sample is the source of the 23 T cell receptor beta chains below, sequenced in a study of a mutant IDH1 vaccine in newly diagnosed glioma (dated by TCRdb to the early 2020s). The sample's time point, from its label and the paper: week 11, during vaccination. Each vaccine dose was 300 ug of a 20-mer mutant IDH1 peptide in Montanide, given subcutaneously with topical imiquimod. Receptors were amplified or captured by the immunoSEQ multiplex PCR assay. Entries here come from immuneACCESS through TCRdb and include only in-frame sequences with V and J called. Some clones fail to appear in such tables; in the studies checked, an unresolved V gene covers under half of the shortfall, and the cause of the remainder is unknown. The sample data list about 61,000 clones, and 80% of these were observed just once. Jointly, the top ten make up approximately 6% of the sample. Antigens for these TCRs are unknown.

Material: PBMCs, obtained from a glioma patient whose treatment included an IDH1 peptide vaccine. These receptors all come from a man over 45 with glioma.

This chain links TRBV28 with TRBJ2-7, with 8 bases identical to TRBD2. Trimming removed 8 bases from V and 3 bases from J; junction bases left unmatched: 18. This CDR3 is 17 amino acids long. Germline values: CDR1 MDHEN, CDR2 SYDVKM. The CDR3 nucleotides are TGTGCCAGCCCACCCCAGTTTGGGTCCGGGACTAGCTACGAGCAGTACTTC. Its translation: CASPPQFGSGTSYEQYF. Variable domain in full (rest from reference TRBV28 and TRBJ2-7): DVKVTQSSRYLVKRTGEKVFLECVQDMDHENMFWYRQDPGLGLRLIYFSYDVKMKEKGDIPEGYSVSREKKERFSLILESASTNQTSMYLCASPPQFGSGTSYEQYFGPGTRLTVT.

The V and J genes are TRBV2 and TRBJ2-1; D is undetermined. CDR3 size: 11 residues. Germline CDR1 and CDR2: SNHLY and FYNNEI. Trimming pared 7 bases from V and 6 bases from J, leaving 7 bases between. The DNA of the CDR3 is TGTGCCAGCACAGTACTCAATGAGCAGTTCTTC. Translated: CASTVLNEQFF. Filled out from reference TRBV2 and TRBJ2-1, the complete variable domain reads EPEVTQTPSHQVTQMGQEVILRCVPISNHLYFYWYRQILGQKVEFLVSFYNNEISEKSEIFDDQFSVERPDGSNFTLKIRSTKLEDSAMYFCASTVLNEQFFGPGTRLTVL.

The chain combines TRBV6-5 with TRBJ2-7; maybe TRBD1 (5 bases). Germline CDR1 and CDR2: MNHEY and SVGAGI. The CDR3 consists of 14 residues. Trimming cost V 0 bases and J 5 bases, with 11 bases left between them. The CDR3 sequence: CASSYSQGLNEQYF. In nucleotides, the CDR3 is TGTGCCAGCAGTTACTCTCAGGGCTTGAACGAGCAGTACTTC.

The chain combines TRBV14 with TRBJ2-5; D not resolved. Germline loops: CDR1 SGHDN, CDR2 FVKESK. V gave up 1 base and J gave up 6 bases, with 6 bases separating them. This CDR3 region has 12 residues. CDR3 residues: CASSQGVQTQYF. DNA for the CDR3: TGTGCCAGCAGCCAAGGGGTTCAGACCCAGTACTTC.

This chain uses TRBV7-2 with TRBJ2-1, with D tentatively TRBD2 (5 bases). The CDR3 consists of 15 residues. CDR1 and CDR2 (germline): SGHTA, FQGNSA. The V and J ends lost 3 bases and 0 bases respectively, with 9 bases between them. The CDR3 DNA reads TGTGCCAGCAGCTTGGCGGGCAGCTCCTACAATGAGCAGTTCTTC. The encoded protein is CASSLAGSSYNEQFF.

This clone was counted only a few times. V usage is TRBV2 and J usage is TRBJ2-3; D uncertain. Trimming removed 4 bases at V and 12 bases at J, with 11 bases between. The CDR3 is 11 amino acids. CDR1 and CDR2 from the germline V gene are SNHLY and FYNNEI. Here the CDR3 DNA reads TGTGCCAGCAGTGTAGATAAAGGACAGTATTTT. This sequence encodes CASSVDKGQYF.

The chain carries TRBV7-2 and TRBJ2-7; no clear D gene. CDR3 size: 13 residues. Germline V gene lookup returns CDR1 SGHTA and CDR2 FQGNSA. Trimming stripped 5 bases from V and 3 bases from J, with 11 bases between. The CDR3 region is CASSPRVNYEQYF. Written as DNA, the CDR3 is TGTGCCAGCAGCCCGCGCGTGAACTACGAGCAGTACTTC.

This clone was seen once. Here the CDR3 DNA reads TGTGCCAGCAGCTTAACTGTGACAGGGCGCACAGATACGCAGTATTTT. Residues: CASSLTVTGRTDTQYF. The V gene is TRBV7-2, the J gene TRBJ2-3, with TRBD1 identical over 7 bases. The length of the CDR3 is 16 residues. The germline V gene encodes CDR1 SGHTA and CDR2 FQGNSA. Germline trimming cut 2 bases from V and 1 base from J; bases unmatched to any gene: 6.

This clone was seen a single time. The V gene is TRBV28, the J gene TRBJ2-3; 8 bases map to TRBD1. The CDR3 is made up of 14 amino acids. The J segment lost 4 bases and the V segment lost 8 bases, leaving 8 bases of the junction unmatched. CDR1 MDHEN and CDR2 SYDVKM come from the germline V gene. In nucleotides, the CDR3 is TGTGCCAGCGCAGGACAGGGCTTAGCAGATACGCAGTATTTT. Encoded protein: CASAGQGLADTQYF.

This chain joins TRBV28 and TRBJ2-7; 9 bases are shared with TRBD1. CDR3 length equals 14 residues. V shed 6 bases, J shed 3 bases, and the junction held 6 bases outside the gene matches. The germline V gene has CDR1 MDHEN and CDR2 SYDVKM. Here the CDR3 DNA reads TGTGCCAGCAGAGTACAGGGGGCGCTCTACGAGCAGTACTTC. Translation gives CASRVQGALYEQYF.

V usage is TRBV4-3 and J usage is TRBJ2-7; 7 bases fit TRBD1. The CDR3 loop spans 16 amino acids. V was pared by 1 base and J by 0 bases, with 6 bases of the junction left unmatched. Germline V gene data show CDR1 as LGHNA and CDR2 as YSLEER. The CDR3 here is CASSQGRQGSSYEQYF. CDR3 in DNA: TGCGCCAGCAGCCAAGGCAGACAGGGTAGCTCCTACGAGCAGTACTTC.

The rearrangement links TRBV9 to TRBJ1-3; the D gene is possibly TRBD1 (6 bases). Germline values: CDR1 SGDLS, CDR2 YYNGEE. Trimming shortened V by 0 bases and J by 4 bases, and 11 bases separated the two germline ends. The CDR3 sequence is 15 residues long. The CDR3 spells CASSVGGGRGNTIYF. DNA of the CDR3: TGTGCCAGCAGCGTAGGGGGGGGCAGAGGAAACACCATATATTTT.

This chain joins TRBV30 and TRBJ2-3; D gene unclear. The CDR3 length is 12 residues. V shed 5 bases and J shed 4 bases, with 10 bases lying between them. Germline V lookup: CDR1 GTSNPN, CDR2 SVGIG (reference sequence). The CDR3 sequence: CAWDQRPDTQYF. The CDR3 DNA follows: TGTGCCTGGGACCAAAGACCAGATACGCAGTATTTT.

This sequence joins TRBV10-3 and TRBJ2-1, with 8 bases identical to TRBD2. Losses at the gene ends were 0 bases for V and 5 bases for J; bases not matched to a gene: 6. Germline V gene lookup returns CDR1 ENHRY and CDR2 SYGVKD. The CDR3 length is 16 residues. The CDR3 region has the DNA TGTGCCATCAGTGAGTCAAGTCTAGCGGGCCACAATGAGCAGTTCTTC. Residues: CAISESSLAGHNEQFF.

This chain links TRBV9 with TRBJ2-2; 12 bases are a match to TRBD1. J gave up 7 bases and V 3 bases, and 7 bases lay outside the gene matches. The CDR3 runs to 16 residues. From germline, CDR1 is SGDLS and CDR2 YYNGEE. The CDR3 bases are TGTGCCAGCAGCGGACCGGGACAGGGGGCTGTCGGGGAGCTGTTTTTT. Protein sequence: CASSGPGQGAVGELFF.

The chain has TRBV28 and TRBJ2-7, with D possibly TRBD2 on 5 matching bases. The V end was cut by 2 bases, the J end by 5 bases, with 7 bases between. This CDR3 region has 12 residues. Germline lookup yields CDR1 MDHEN and CDR2 SYDVKM. DNA for the CDR3: TGTGCCAGCAGTTTAGGGGAGAACGAGCAGTACTTC. Amino acids: CASSLGENEQYF.

The genes are TRBV7-9 and TRBJ2-7; either TRBD1 or TRBD2 may supply D (5 bases each). The V end was cut by 4 bases, the J end by 4 bases, with 17 bases between. The CDR3 runs to 15 residues. CDR1 is SEHNR and CDR2 is FQNEAQ in the germline V gene (reference sequence). This chain's CDR3 is CASSSPGRAGYEQYF. The DNA of the CDR3 is TGTGCCAGCAGCTCACCGGGACGCGCTGGGTACGAGCAGTACTTC.

This chain links TRBV6-5 with TRBJ1-1; TRBD1 is a possible D gene (6 bases). This CDR3 is 14 amino acids long. The germline V gene has CDR1 MNHEY and CDR2 SVGAGI. The germline V and J ends were trimmed by 4 bases and 5 bases, with 14 bases remaining between them. The CDR3 spells CASSFNRGGTEAFF. The CDR3 region has the DNA TGTGCCAGCAGTTTCAATAGGGGGGGTACTGAAGCTTTCTTT.

DNA for the CDR3: TGTGCCAGCAGCTTAGCGCGCAATTCACCCCTCCACTTT. Protein: CASSLARNSPLHF. The chain uses TRBV7-8 and TRBJ1-6; no reliable D call. The germline CDR1 and CDR2 sequences are SGHVS and FQNEAQ. CDR3 size: 13 residues. V lost 0 bases to trimming and J lost 7 bases, with 4 bases between them.

The V gene is TRBV7-2, the J gene TRBJ1-5, with D possibly being TRBD1 (6 bases). CDR1 is SGHTA and CDR2 is FQGNSA in the germline V gene. The CDR3 covers 15 residues. The V end lost 3 bases, the J end lost 7 bases, and 16 bases lay between the germline ends. The CDR3 sequence: CASSFHRARDQPQHF. The CDR3 bases are TGTGCCAGCAGCTTTCACAGGGCTAGAGACCAGCCCCAGCATTTT.

In nucleotides, the CDR3 is TGTGCCAGCAGCGCCTATATGAACACTGAAGCTTTCTTT. Translated: CASSAYMNTEAFF. The rearrangement joins TRBV9 to TRBJ1-1; D unclear. V shed 3 bases and J shed 0 bases, with 6 bases lying between them. Germline CDR1 reads SGDLS; CDR2 reads YYNGEE. The length of the CDR3 is 13 residues.

This clone turned up a few times. The chain is built from TRBV2 and TRBJ1-3; TRBD1 matches at 9 bases. CDR1 SNHLY and CDR2 FYNNEI come from the germline V gene. The V gene end was trimmed by 3 bases and the J gene end by 0 bases; junction bases not matched to a gene: 3. CDR3 size: 16 residues. The CDR3 reads CASSEGTGNSGNTIYF. CDR3 DNA sequence: TGTGCCAGCAGTGAGGGGACAGGGAACTCTGGAAACACCATATATTTT.

The V call is TRBV5-1, the J call TRBJ2-7, with D possibly being TRBD1 (6 bases). From germline, CDR1 is SGHRS and CDR2 YFSETQ. Trimming cost V 4 bases and J 0 bases, with 14 bases left between them. The length of the CDR3 is 15 residues. CDR3 residues: CASSLDRTSSYEQYF. The CDR3 region has the DNA TGCGCCAGCAGCCTCGACAGGACCTCCTCCTACGAGCAGTACTTC.